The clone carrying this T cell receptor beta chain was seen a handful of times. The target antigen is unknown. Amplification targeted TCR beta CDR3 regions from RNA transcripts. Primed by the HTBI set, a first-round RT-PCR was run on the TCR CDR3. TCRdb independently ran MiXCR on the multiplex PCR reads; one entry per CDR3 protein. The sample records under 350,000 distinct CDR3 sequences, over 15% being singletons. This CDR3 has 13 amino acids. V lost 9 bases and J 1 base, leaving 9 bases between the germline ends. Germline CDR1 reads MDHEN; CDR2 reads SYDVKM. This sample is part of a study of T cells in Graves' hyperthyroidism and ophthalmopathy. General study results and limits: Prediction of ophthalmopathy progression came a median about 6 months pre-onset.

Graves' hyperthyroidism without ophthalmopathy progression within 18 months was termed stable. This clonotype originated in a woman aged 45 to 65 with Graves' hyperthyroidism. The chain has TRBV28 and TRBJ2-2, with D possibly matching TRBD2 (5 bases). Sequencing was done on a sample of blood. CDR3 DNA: TGTGCCAGTCTACTAGTGAACACCGGGGAGCTGTTTTTT. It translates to CASLLVNTGELFF.